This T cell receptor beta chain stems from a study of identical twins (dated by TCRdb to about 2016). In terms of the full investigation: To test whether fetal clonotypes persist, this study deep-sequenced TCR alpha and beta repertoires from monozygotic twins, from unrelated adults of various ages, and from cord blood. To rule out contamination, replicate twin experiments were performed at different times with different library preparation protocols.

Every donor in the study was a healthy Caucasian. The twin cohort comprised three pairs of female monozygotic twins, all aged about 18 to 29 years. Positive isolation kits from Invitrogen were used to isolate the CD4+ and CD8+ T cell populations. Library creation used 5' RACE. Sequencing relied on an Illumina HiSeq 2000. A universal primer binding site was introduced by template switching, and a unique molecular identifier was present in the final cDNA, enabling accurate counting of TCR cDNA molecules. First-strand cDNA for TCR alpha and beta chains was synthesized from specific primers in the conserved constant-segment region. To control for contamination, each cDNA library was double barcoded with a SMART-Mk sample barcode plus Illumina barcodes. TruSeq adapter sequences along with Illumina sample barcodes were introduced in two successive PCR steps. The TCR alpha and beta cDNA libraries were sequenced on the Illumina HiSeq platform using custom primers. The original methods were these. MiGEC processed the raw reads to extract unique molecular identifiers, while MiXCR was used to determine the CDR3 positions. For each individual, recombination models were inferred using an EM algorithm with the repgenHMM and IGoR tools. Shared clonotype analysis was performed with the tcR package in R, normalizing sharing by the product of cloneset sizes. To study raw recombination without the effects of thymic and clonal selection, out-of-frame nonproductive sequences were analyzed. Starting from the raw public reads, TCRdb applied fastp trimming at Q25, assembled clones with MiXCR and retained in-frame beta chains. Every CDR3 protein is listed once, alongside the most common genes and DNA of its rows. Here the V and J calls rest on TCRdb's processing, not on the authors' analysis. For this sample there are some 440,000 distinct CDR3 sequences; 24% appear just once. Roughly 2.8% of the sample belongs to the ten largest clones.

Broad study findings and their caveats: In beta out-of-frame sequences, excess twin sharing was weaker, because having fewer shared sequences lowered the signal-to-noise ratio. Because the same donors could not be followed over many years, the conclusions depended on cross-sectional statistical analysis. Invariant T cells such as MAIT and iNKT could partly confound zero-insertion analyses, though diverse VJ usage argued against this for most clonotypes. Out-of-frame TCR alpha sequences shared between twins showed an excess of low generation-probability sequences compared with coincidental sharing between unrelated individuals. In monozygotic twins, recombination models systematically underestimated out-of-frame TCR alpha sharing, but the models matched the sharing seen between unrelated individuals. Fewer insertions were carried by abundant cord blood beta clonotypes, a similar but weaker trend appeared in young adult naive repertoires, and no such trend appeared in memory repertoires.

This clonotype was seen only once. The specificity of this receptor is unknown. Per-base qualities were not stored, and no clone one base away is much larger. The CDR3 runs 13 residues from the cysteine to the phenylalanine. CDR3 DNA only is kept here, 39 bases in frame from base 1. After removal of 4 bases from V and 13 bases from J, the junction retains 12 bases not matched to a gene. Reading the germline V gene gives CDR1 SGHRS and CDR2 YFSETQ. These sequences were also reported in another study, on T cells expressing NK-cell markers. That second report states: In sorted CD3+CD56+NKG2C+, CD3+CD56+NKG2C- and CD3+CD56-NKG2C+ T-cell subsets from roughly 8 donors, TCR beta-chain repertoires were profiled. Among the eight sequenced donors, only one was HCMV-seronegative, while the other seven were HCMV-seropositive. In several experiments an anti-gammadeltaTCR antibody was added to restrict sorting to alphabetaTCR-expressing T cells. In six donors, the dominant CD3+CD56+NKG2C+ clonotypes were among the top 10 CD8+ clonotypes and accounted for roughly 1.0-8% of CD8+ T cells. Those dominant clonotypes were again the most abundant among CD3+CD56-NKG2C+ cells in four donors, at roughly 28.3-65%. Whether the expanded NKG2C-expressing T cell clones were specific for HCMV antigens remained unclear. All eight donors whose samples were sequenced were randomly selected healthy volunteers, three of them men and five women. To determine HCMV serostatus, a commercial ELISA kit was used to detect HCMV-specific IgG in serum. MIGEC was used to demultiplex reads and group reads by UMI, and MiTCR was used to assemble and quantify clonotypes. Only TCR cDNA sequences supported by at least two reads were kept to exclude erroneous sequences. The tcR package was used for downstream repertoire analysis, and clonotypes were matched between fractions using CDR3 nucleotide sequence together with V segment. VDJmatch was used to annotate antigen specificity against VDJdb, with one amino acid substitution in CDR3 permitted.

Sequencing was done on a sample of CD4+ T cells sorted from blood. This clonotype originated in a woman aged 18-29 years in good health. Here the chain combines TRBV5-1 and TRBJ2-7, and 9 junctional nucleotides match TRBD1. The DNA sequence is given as TGCGCCAGCAGCACCGGACAGGGGCTGGGTGGATACTTC. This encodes CASSTGQGLGGYF.